These 6 T cell receptor beta chains were sequenced from one sample in a study of blood T cell repertoires in COVID-19. Generated by immunoSEQ multiplex PCR, the TCRdb table keeps only in-frame clones and is missing some. Among about 140,000 clones listed, 77% were seen once. The sample comprised peripheral blood. The receptor source for this set is a woman aged 45-65 years with active or convalescent COVID-19.

The chain carries TRBV7-8 and TRBJ2-2; 8 bases are a match to TRBD1. The germline V gene encodes CDR1 SGHVS and CDR2 FQNEAQ. V lost 1 base to trimming and J lost 7 bases; unmatched junction nucleotides: 2. The CDR3 spans 14 residues. Here the CDR3 DNA reads TGTGCCAGCAGCTTAGGACAGGGGAACGGGGAGCTGTTTTTT. It is translated as CASSLGQGNGELFF.

The J gene is TRBJ2-2, the V gene TRBV11-3, with 9 bases fitting TRBD2. From germline, CDR1 is SGHNT and CDR2 YENEEA. V trimming: 1 base; J trimming: 6 bases; junction bases outside the gene matches: 6. The CDR3 extends over 16 amino acids. The CDR3 here is CASSLGSSGISGELFF. CDR3 in DNA: TGTGCCAGCAGCTTAGGGTCTAGCGGGATCTCCGGGGAGCTGTTTTTT.

The V and J genes are TRBV10-3 and TRBJ2-7; 7 bases line up with TRBD2. Germline assignment: CDR1 ENHRY and CDR2 SYGVKD. The CDR3 is 14 amino acids. V dropped 2 bases and J dropped 5; count of bases not matched to a gene: 6. The CDR3 DNA is TGTGCCATCAGTGAGCCCGGGAGGCAGGACGAGCAGTACTTC. It codes for CAISEPGRQDEQYF.

The rearrangement uses TRBV5-1 and TRBJ2-3; 7 nucleotides align to TRBD2. V lost 1 base, J lost 4 bases, and 6 bases stayed unmatched. This CDR3 contains 15 residues. Germline V lookup: CDR1 SGHRS, CDR2 YFSETQ. DNA of the CDR3: TGCGCCAGCAGCTTGACGGCGGGAGAAGCAGATACGCAGTATTTT. Its translation: CASSLTAGEADTQYF.

This clone was counted ten times or more. This rearrangement joins TRBV28 to TRBJ1-2; D is unclear. The V end was cut by 7 bases, the J end by 8 bases, with 11 bases between. Germline CDR1 and CDR2: MDHEN and SYDVKM. The CDR3 is made up of 11 amino acids. The CDR3 sequence is CASTLSGGYTF. CDR3 coding DNA: TGTGCCAGCACTCTCTCGGGGGGCTACACCTTC.

This rearrangement joins TRBV18 to TRBJ2-7; 8 nucleotides agree with TRBD1. CDR1 and CDR2 (germline): KGHSH, LQKENI. The junction had 6 bases not matched to a gene; V was cut back by 2 bases and J by 3 bases. This CDR3 has 15 amino acids. The chain's CDR3 is CASSPLGQGSYEQYF. The CDR3 DNA sequence: TGTGCCAGCTCACCATTAGGACAGGGAAGCTACGAGCAGTACTTC.